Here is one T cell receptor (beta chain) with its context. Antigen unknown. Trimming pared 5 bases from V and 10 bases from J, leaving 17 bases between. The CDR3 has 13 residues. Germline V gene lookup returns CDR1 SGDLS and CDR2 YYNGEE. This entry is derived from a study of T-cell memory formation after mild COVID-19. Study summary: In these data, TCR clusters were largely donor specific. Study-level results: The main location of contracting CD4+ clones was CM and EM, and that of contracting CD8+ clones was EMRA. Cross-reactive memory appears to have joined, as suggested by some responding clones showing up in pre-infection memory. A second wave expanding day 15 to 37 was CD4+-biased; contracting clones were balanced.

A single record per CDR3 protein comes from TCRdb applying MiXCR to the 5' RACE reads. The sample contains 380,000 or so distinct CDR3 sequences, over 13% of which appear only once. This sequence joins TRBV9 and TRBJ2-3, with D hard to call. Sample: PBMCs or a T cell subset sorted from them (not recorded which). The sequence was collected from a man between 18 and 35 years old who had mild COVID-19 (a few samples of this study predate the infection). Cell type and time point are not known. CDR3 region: CASSGIPEIAQYF. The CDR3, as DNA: TGTGCCAGCAGTGGGATCCCTGAGATAGCGCAGTATTTT.